This section outlines one T cell receptor beta chain sequence together with its context. The antigen it binds to is not known. Base qualities are not provided; no much larger clone lies one nucleotide away. The receptor library was made with the immunoSEQ multiplex PCR assay. A mixture of 60 forward primers for TCR Vbeta segments and 13 reverse primers for TCR Jbeta segments was used in the multiplex PCR. A multiplex PCR assay on genomic DNA amplified the CDR3 region of rearranged TCR beta genes. On the Illumina HiSeq System, the amplified TCR beta libraries were sequenced as 87-base-pair reads. Per the authors' processing: A later analysis counted tens of millions of unique TCR beta chains across the 600 to 850 repertoires, and about 10 million of these chains were shared by at least two donors. A nearest-neighbor algorithm error-corrected the raw reads and collapsed the reads into unique sequences, merging closely related sequences to remove PCR and sequencing errors. CDR3 sequences were aligned to IMGT reference sequences to assign V, D and J gene segments. For a sequence to be retained, a match of at least six nucleotides was required to both a V gene segment and a J gene segment. Rearrangements were classified as productive when the CDR3 lacked stop codons and remained in frame with V and J, and all other rearrangements were classified as non-productive. Following IMGT convention, CDR3 was defined as the stretch from the second conserved V-encoded cysteine up to the conserved J-encoded phenylalanine. The earlier analysis of about 560 of the donors excluded any sequence lacking an unambiguous match to a single V gene segment. An earlier analysis of fewer than 650 of the donors classified V segments as functional when productive rearrangements were above 56.7% and as segregating when the standard deviation between donors was above 5%. A statistical classification framework was developed to diagnose cytomegalovirus status using the catalog of TCR beta chain sequences. In a later analysis, V and J genes were assigned by comparing TCR nucleotide sequences against IMGT/GENE-DB human TR gene sequences. A later analysis assigned CDR3 sequences and most-parsimonious VDJ recombination scenarios with the TCRdist pipeline. In a later analysis, each TCR beta chain was defined by its CDR3 amino acid sequence together with its V-gene family, and reads lacking a unique V-gene family were excluded. A later analysis removed 550 to 700 highly shared, low-generation-probability nucleotide sequences to deal with suspected cross-contamination and a sequencing artifact. In a later analysis, a clonal expansion index for each public chain was calculated from normalized within-repertoire ranks of inferred template counts. In a later analysis, generation probabilities were computed with a VDJ recombination model fitted to out-of-frame rearrangements, and the resulting probabilities were checked against IGoR. Hypergeometric tests were used in a later analysis to score TCR-TCR, TCR-HLA and TCR-CMV co-occurrence, with a repertoire-size bias correction applied to the TCR pairs. To estimate false discovery rates, a later analysis permuted the HLA or CMV assignments 20 times. In a later analysis, co-occurring TCRs were grouped using DBSCAN, with TCRdist sequence similarity added in when clustering inside HLA-allele-positive subsets. Repertoires with fewer than 30,000 or more than 120,000 public chains were left out of co-occurrence clustering, as were a handful of repertoires with anomalous nucleotide sharing. TCRdb retrieved this table from immuneACCESS and kept in-frame rearrangements only. Not all clones are present; in checked studies, unresolved V genes account for under half, and no reason is known for the remainder. V, J and clone size are those of that table, while D and trimming were read from the DNA. In this sample the table shows approximately 130,000 clones, approximately 78% of which occur a single time. 8.1% of the sample is in the top ten clones.

The cohort was made up of approximately 700 healthy bone marrow donors. All cohort members were sampled while nominally healthy, although unrecorded immune exposures were likely present. The donor was CMV seropositive and belonged to the group of 250 to 350 seropositive cohort members. A peripheral blood sample was provided by each donor, and peripheral blood mononuclear cells were used for TCR beta sequencing. The Qiagen DNeasy Blood Extraction Kit was used to extract genomic DNA from the blood cell samples. The CDR3 numbers 11 residues from cysteine through phenylalanine. The DNA shown is the 33-base CDR3, in frame from base 1. The germline V gene (reference sequence) sets CDR1 to LNHNV and CDR2 to YYDKDF. At the junction V is shortened by 4 bases and J by 12 bases, with 12 bases in between. This entry comes from a study of cytomegalovirus exposure and HLA in healthy donors (TCRdb year 2017). About the full investigation: According to an earlier analysis of a few hundred of the donors, some 170 million T cells yielded 90 million to 130 million unique TCR beta sequences and 276 Gb of sequence data. Because of strong linkage in the cohort, four or five DR-DQ haplotypes were treated as single units for association and clustering. The later analysis used no new phenotypic data to find candidate immune exposures, relying instead on TCR beta sequences and their occurrence across donors. Besides the first cohort of roughly 660 subjects, a separate validation cohort made up of roughly 130 different subjects was used. An earlier analysis of 587 of the donors applied high-throughput TCR beta sequencing to assess whether each TCR beta V gene segment acted as functional or pseudogenic. Of the approximately 400 genotyped donors, over 70% fell in the genetic ancestry cluster associated with self-reported Caucasian donors. Alongside the repertoire data, information on donor age, sex, ethnicity and CMV serostatus was compiled. In a later analysis, previously published TCR beta repertoires from about 670 donors were re-analyzed and high-resolution HLA genotyping was added so that TCR occurrence patterns could be studied. An early release covering about 600 HLA-typed donors comprised 250 to 350 gigabases of sequencing data and 85 million to 100 million unique TCR sequences. All discovery cohort repertoires had been generated using a single sequencing platform. The study profiled the T cell repertoires of hundreds of subjects by immunosequencing and related them to cytomegalovirus serostatus. HLA typing included class I and class II loci at four-digit resolution. To predict cytomegalovirus infection status, the study brought together high-throughput TCR immunosequencing, statistical association of individual TCRs with disease status, and machine learning. Typing coverage varied by locus: roughly 629-640 donors for A, B, C, DRB1 and DQB1; about 520 for DQA1; more than 600 for DPA1; roughly 470 for DPB1. The study aimed to test whether signatures of past pathogen exposure could be identified by cataloging public T cell receptors. In a later genetic analysis, genome-wide SNP genotypes for about three fifths of the roughly 670 donors were used, and that subset was treated as a discovery cohort. Across under 500 genotyped donors of the cohort, an average of roughly 200,000 unique TCR beta nucleotide sequences per donor were sequenced, and 15% to 20% of those sequences were non-productive. Here is what the overall study found, with its caveats: A cluster of highly shared sequence variants was judged likely to be a technical artifact of the sequencing pipeline. Immune exposure information for the cohort was limited to CMV serostatus. In a later analysis, TCR association rates were found to vary across HLA loci, with the most associated TCRs seen for DRB1 alleles and the fewest for HLA-C alleles. Presence/absence analyses assumed roughly uniform sequencing depth across donors, an assumption that may not hold. Because HLA typing was unavailable for some donors at each locus, only the typed subset was used in association tests. Because counts were too low, about 18 rarely observed V segments, including chromosome 9 orphons, were left out of the earlier analysis of a few hundred of the donors. A further reported finding was that TCR beta sequences accurately predicted the HLA-A and HLA-B alleles for most subjects in the first cohort. In an earlier analysis of several hundred of the donors, most TCR beta V segments were observed in productive rearrangements about 87% or about 30% of the time, broadly matching IMGT annotations. In a later analysis, HLA-associated TCR beta chains were found to be more clonally expanded and to have lower generation probabilities than equally common non-associated chains. Several of the top co-occurrence clusters appeared to be linked to parvovirus B19, influenza, CMV and Epstein-Barr virus, according to a later analysis. Most TCR sequences were observed very rarely across donors, whereas some public TCRs were present in many individuals. A few of the identified cytomegalovirus-associated TCR beta chains were confirmed in vitro to be specific for cytomegalovirus antigens. Linkage disequilibrium might explain the correlated functional status among segregating V segments, but an unknown experimental factor could not be excluded. Some IMGT-functional V segments, including TRBV6-2 and TRBV6-3, could not be distinguished by the 87-base-pair reads and were therefore excluded. In a later genetic analysis, a missense DCLRE1C variant was associated with V-gene and J-gene trimming of TCR beta chains, and the association was replicated in an independent cohort. In a later genetic analysis, fewer N-insertions in productive TCRs were reported among donors in an Asian-associated ancestry cluster than the roughly 700-donor mean. In this cohort, only TCR beta chains were sequenced, and detectable features were limited by the absence of alpha or paired-chain data. Most CMV-associated TCR beta chains appeared to be HLA-restricted in a later analysis, and the HLA associations seemed to be driven largely by CMV exposure. In a later analysis, about 16,000 TCR beta sequences were associated with specific HLA alleles at a false discovery rate of 0.05. The authors suggested that the approach could potentially be generalized to other disease states and immunological phenotypes. In the study, approximately 160 TCR beta chains were listed as associated with cytomegalovirus. In both the original and validation cohorts, the classifier was reported to diagnose cytomegalovirus status with high specificity and sensitivity. When HLA alleles, especially DR and DQ, strongly co-occurred, attributing TCR associations to individual alleles was difficult.

This receptor was taken from a woman between 45 and 60 years old in good health and CMV-seropositive. The chain links TRBV15 with TRBJ1-2; the best D guess is TRBD1, with 6 bases matching. The sequencing sample was made of PBMCs. The sequence in DNA is TGTGCCACCAGCACCTACAGGGCCCACACCTTC. This is translated as CATSTYRAHTF.